This TCR beta chain was recorded in a study of OX40 agonist ivuxolimab in advanced cancers. This CDR3 has 13 residues. Germline lookup yields CDR1 GTSNPN and CDR2 SVGIG (reference sequence). Trimming removed 6 bases at V and 8 bases at J, with 19 bases between. This clone was seen just once. Assay: immunoSEQ multiplex PCR; the TCRdb copy retains only in-frame clones and omits some. The sample carries around 90,000 clones, around 90% recorded once. The sequence derives from an adult with an advanced solid tumor such as melanoma, head and neck, liver or kidney cancer. The chain recombines TRBV30 with TRBJ1-1; D possibly corresponds to TRBD1 (6 bases). Specimen: CD4+ or CD8+ T cells sorted from blood, collected in a trial of the OX40 agonist ivuxolimab. The CDR3 region is CACWGRGREEAFF. CDR3 DNA sequence: TGTGCCTGCTGGGGCAGGGGCCGCGAGGAAGCTTTCTTT.